This TCR beta chain is from a study of human CD8 memory T cell subsets. Enrichment of total CD8+ T cells was achieved using negative magnetic separation. Extraction drew RNA from duplicate vials of fewer than 180,000 sorted CD8+ T cells for each subset. The authors made TCR beta libraries using UMI-labeled 5' RACE. Using the 5' RACE reads, TCRdb records one entry per CDR3 protein without DNA. With roughly 7,000 distinct CDR3 sequences in the sample, the ten largest clones hold 22%. The CDR3 is 12 residues long. The germline V gene has CDR1 MDHEN and CDR2 SYDVKM. The origin of this receptor is a human donor in good health. Sequenced: CD8+ stem-like memory T cells (TSCM and TCM) sorted from PBMCs. Subset denoted: stem-like memory CD8 T cells (TSTEM), CCR7+ PD-1- TIGIT-. The chain joins TRBV28 to TRBJ2-1. Here the CDR3 reads CASSFSRWEQFF.